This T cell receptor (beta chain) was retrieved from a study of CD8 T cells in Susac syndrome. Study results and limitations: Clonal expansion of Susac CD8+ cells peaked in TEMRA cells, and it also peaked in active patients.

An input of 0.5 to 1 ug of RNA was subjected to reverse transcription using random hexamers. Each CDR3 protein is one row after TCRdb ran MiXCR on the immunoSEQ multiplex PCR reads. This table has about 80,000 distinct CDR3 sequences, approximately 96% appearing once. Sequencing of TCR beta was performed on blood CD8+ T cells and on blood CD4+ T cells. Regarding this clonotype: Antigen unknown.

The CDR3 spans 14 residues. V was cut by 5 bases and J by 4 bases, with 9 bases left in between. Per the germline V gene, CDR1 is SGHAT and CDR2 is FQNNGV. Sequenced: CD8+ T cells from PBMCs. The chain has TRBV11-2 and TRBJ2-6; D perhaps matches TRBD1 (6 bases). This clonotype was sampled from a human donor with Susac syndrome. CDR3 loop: CASSHRAGANVLTF. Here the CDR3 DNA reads TGTGCCAGCAGCCACAGGGCCGGGGCCAACGTCCTGACTTTC. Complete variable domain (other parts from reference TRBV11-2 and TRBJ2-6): EAGVAQSPRYKIIEKRQSVAFWCNPISGHATLYWYQQILGQGPKLLIQFQNNGVVDDSQLPKDRFSAERLKGVDSTLKIQPAKLEDSAVYLCASSHRAGANVLTFGAGSRLTVL.